Following are 29 T cell receptor beta chains from one sample sequenced in a study of identical twins. MiXCR, applied by TCRdb to the 5' RACE reads, yields one record per CDR3 protein. The repertoire holds about 530,000 distinct CDR3 sequences, with 20% to 25% as singletons. These data also featured in a second study, about yellow fever vaccine responses in identical twins.

The specimen sequenced was CD4+ T cells sorted from blood. The receptor source for this set is a woman between 18 and 30 years old in good health.

This chain links TRBV10-3 with TRBJ2-3; 11 bases map to TRBD2. Germline CDR1 reads ENHRY; CDR2 reads SYGVKD. Losses at the gene ends were 11 bases for V and 4 bases for J; bases not matched to a gene: 5. This CDR3 is 13 amino acids long. In nucleotides, the CDR3 is TGTGCCGTGACTAGCGGGGCTCCAGATACGCAGTATTTT. This sequence encodes CAVTSGAPDTQYF.

CDR3 sequence: CATSSTGSGRTEAFF. CDR3 DNA: TGTGCCACCAGCAGTACGGGCTCCGGTCGCACTGAAGCTTTCTTT. J is TRBJ1-1 and V is TRBV15, with D unclear. CDR3 length equals 15 residues. Trimming took 3 bases from V and 4 from J, leaving 15 bases between them. The germline CDR1 and CDR2 sequences are LNHNV and YYDKDF (reference sequence).

This clonotype was detected a few times. V is TRBV24-1 and J is TRBJ2-1, with D possibly TRBD2 on 5 matching bases. This CDR3 has 16 amino acids. Trimming shortened V by 3 bases and J by 0 bases, and 11 bases separated the two germline ends. Germline V gives CDR1 KGHDR, CDR2 SFDVKD. The CDR3 sequence is CATSDPARGSYNEQFF. CDR3 nucleotide sequence: TGTGCCACCAGTGATCCGGCCCGGGGCTCCTACAATGAGCAGTTCTTC.

The sample holds a few counts of this clonotype. J is TRBJ1-6 and V is TRBV6-1, with 7 bases lining up with TRBD1. This CDR3 contains 13 residues. V trimming: 11 bases; J trimming: 7 bases; junction bases outside the gene matches: 8. The germline CDR1 and CDR2 sequences are MNHNS and SASEGT. CDR3 loop: CAVGRDRNSPLHF. Here the CDR3 DNA reads TGTGCCGTAGGCCGGGACAGAAATTCACCCCTCCACTTT.

The sample holds a few counts of this clonotype. The chain links TRBV15 to TRBJ1-6, with D maybe TRBD1 (5 bases). Germline-derived CDR1 and CDR2 are LNHNV and YYDKDF (reference sequence). Trimming shortened V by 3 bases and J by 0 bases, and 15 bases separated the two germline ends. The CDR3 is made up of 18 amino acids. The CDR3 bases are TGTGCCACCAGCAGGGGGGACCGCCCGGGCTCCTATAATTCACCCCTCCACTTT. Translating it yields CATSRGDRPGSYNSPLHF.

The V call is TRBV5-1, the J call TRBJ1-2; weak D call: TRBD1 (5 bases). CDR1 and CDR2 from the germline V gene are SGHRS and YFSETQ. The CDR3 spans 15 residues. The V and J ends lost 0 bases and 4 bases respectively, with 13 bases between them. CDR3 region: CASSLDPGMGYGYTF. The CDR3 DNA reads as TGCGCCAGCAGCTTGGATCCAGGGATGGGCTATGGCTACACCTTC.

This sequence joins TRBV12-3 or TRBV12-4 and TRBJ1-5, with 11 bases fitting TRBD1. The CDR3 is 17 residues long. J gave up 5 bases and V 5 bases, and 11 bases lay outside the gene matches. CDR3 protein: CASSPTWTGGYDQPQHF. Written as DNA, the CDR3 is TGTGCCAGCAGTCCCACTTGGACAGGGGGCTACGATCAGCCCCAGCATTTT.

The chain's CDR3 is CSGGAGTDTQYF. The CDR3 DNA reads as TGCAGCGGGGGGGCTGGCACAGATACGCAGTATTTT. V usage is TRBV29-1 and J usage is TRBJ2-3; D is possibly TRBD1 or TRBD2 (6 bases each). The ends were cut back, 7 bases at V and 1 base at J, with 9 bases in the middle. CDR1 SQVTM and CDR2 ANQGSEA come from the germline V gene. The CDR3 length is 12 residues.

This chain uses TRBV27 with TRBJ2-3; weak D call: TRBD2 (5 bases). V was trimmed by 2 bases and J by 4 bases, leaving 13 bases between them. The CDR3 is made up of 15 amino acids. The germline CDR1 and CDR2 sequences are MNHEY and SMNVEV (reference sequence). The DNA for the CDR3 is TGTGCCAGCAGTTTAGGCTTCGGAGGTGCAGATACGCAGTATTTT. Residues: CASSLGFGGADTQYF.

The genes are TRBV10-3 and TRBJ1-2; no clear D gene. The CDR3 length is 11 residues. Germline V gene sequence: CDR1 ENHRY, CDR2 SYGVKD. The CDR3 reads CVSATNYGYTF. Here the CDR3 DNA reads TGTGTATCCGCCACCAACTATGGCTACACCTTC.

CDR3 amino acids: CASSLGGQQAFF. As DNA, the CDR3 is TGTGCCAGCAGCCTAGGGGGACAGCAAGCTTTCTTT. This chain joins TRBV12-3 or TRBV12-4 and TRBJ1-1; 7 bases are shared with TRBD1. V was clipped by 6 bases and J by 9 bases; unmatched bases: 7. The CDR3 has 12 amino acids.

The genes are TRBV5-1 and TRBJ2-2; a possible D gene is TRBD2 (5 bases). CDR3 size: 15 residues. Trimming took off 0 bases at V and 6 bases at J, with 12 bases between the two ends. Germline V gives CDR1 SGHRS, CDR2 YFSETQ. The CDR3 DNA reads as TGCGCCAGCAGCTTGGTAGGACTGAGTCCCGGGGAGCTGTTTTTT. This translates into CASSLVGLSPGELFF.

Ten or more counts support this clonotype. The CDR3: CASSFPGQLNTGELFF. The CDR3 DNA sequence: TGCGCCAGCAGCTTCCCCGGACAGCTGAACACCGGGGAGCTGTTTTTT. The rearrangement links TRBV5-1 to TRBJ2-2, with a possible D match to TRBD1 (6 bases). Trimming shortened V by 2 bases and J by 1 base, and 12 bases separated the two germline ends. Germline V gives CDR1 SGHRS, CDR2 YFSETQ. The CDR3 has 16 amino acids.

The V call is TRBV9, the J call TRBJ2-5, with 8 bases that match TRBD1. This CDR3 is 15 amino acids long. V was pared by 0 bases and J by 7 bases, with 8 bases of the junction left unmatched. Germline V gene sequence: CDR1 SGDLS, CDR2 YYNGEE. The CDR3 region has the DNA TGTGCCAGCAGCGTAGGGACAGGGACGGTAGGGACCCAGTACTTC. Its translation is CASSVGTGTVGTQYF.

This clonotype was counted a single time. This chain links TRBV12-3 or TRBV12-4 with TRBJ1-1; D gene unclear. The CDR3 sequence is 14 residues long. V was cut by 2 bases and J by 1 base, with 8 bases left in between. The CDR3 DNA reads TGTGCCAGCAGTTTACCAGAAACGAACACTGAAGCTTTCTTT. Translation: CASSLPETNTEAFF.

This chain joins TRBV20-1 and TRBJ2-3; 7 positions agree with TRBD2. This CDR3 spans 14 amino acids. CDR1 DFQATT and CDR2 SNEGSKA come from the germline V gene (reference sequence). Trimming took 8 bases from V and 4 from J; bases not matched to a gene: 12. The CDR3 here is CSSGREKIPDTQYF. The CDR3 nucleotides are TGCAGTTCGGGGCGGGAGAAGATTCCAGATACGCAGTATTTT.

A word on this clonotype: Compared with germline, one end of the junction differs, possibly owing to a read error. V gene TRBV4-2 combines with J gene TRBJ2-3; 10 bases are a match to TRBD1. Germline loops: CDR1 LGHNA, CDR2 YNFKEQ. The length of the CDR3 is 16 residues. For the CDR3, the DNA is TGTGCCAGCTGCCAGCCGGGACAGGGGTTCACAGATACGCAGTATTTT. Translating it yields CASCQPGQGFTDTQYF.

The chain has TRBV9 and TRBJ2-1, with 10 bases matching TRBD2. The CDR3 extends over 15 amino acids. Germline assignment: CDR1 SGDLS and CDR2 YYNGEE. V lost 4 bases to trimming and J lost 4 bases; unmatched junction nucleotides: 5. The CDR3 nucleotides read TGTGCCAGCAGCCCAGTAGCGGGGGGATACAATGAGCAGTTCTTC. Translated, it gives CASSPVAGGYNEQFF. Full variable domain (rest looked up from reference TRBV9 and TRBJ2-1): DSGVTQTPKHLITATGQRVTLRCSPRSGDLSVYWYQQSLDQGLQFLIQYYNGEERAKGNILERFSAQQFPDLHSELNLSSLELGDSALYFCASSPVAGGYNEQFFGPGTRLTVL.

There are a few counts of this clonotype. The chain uses TRBV7-4 and TRBJ2-1; D unclear. This CDR3 has 14 residues. Per germline, CDR1 SGHVT and CDR2 SQSDAQ. The germline V and J ends were trimmed by 2 bases and 6 bases, with 11 bases remaining between them. The DNA of the CDR3 is TGTGCCAGCAGCTTAAAGTGTAGTCGCAATGAGCAGTTCTTC. Protein product: CASSLKCSRNEQFF.

The chain joins TRBV6-2 or TRBV6-3 to TRBJ2-7; D ambiguous. Germline V gene sequence: CDR1 MNHEY, CDR2 SVGEGT. There are 12 residues in the CDR3. The V gene lost 2 bases and the J gene lost 4 bases, with 6 bases spanning the gap. In DNA, the CDR3 is TGTGCCAGCAGTTACGGGCGATACGAGCAGTACTTC. Protein sequence: CASSYGRYEQYF.

This clonotype came up a few times. The rearrangement uses TRBV20-1 and TRBJ2-1, with 11 bases aligning to TRBD2. Germline trimming cut 0 bases from V and 4 bases from J; bases unmatched to any gene: 14. This CDR3 is 19 amino acids long. Germline V gene data show CDR1 as DFQATT and CDR2 as SNEGSKA (reference sequence). DNA of the CDR3: TGCAGTGCTAGAGATCCAGGGGGTAGCGGGAGGGCGGGGTACAATGAGCAGTTCTTC. It encodes CSARDPGGSGRAGYNEQFF.

This clonotype was counted only a few times. The chain joins TRBV7-2 to TRBJ1-2; 8 nucleotides line up with TRBD1. The CDR3 is 15 amino acids. V lost 3 bases, J lost 2 bases, and 5 bases stayed unmatched. The germline CDR1 and CDR2 sequences are SGHTA and FQGNSA. CDR3 DNA: TGTGCCAGCAGCTTCGGACAGGGAAGGAACTATGGCTACACCTTC. This sequence encodes CASSFGQGRNYGYTF. Variable domain in full (rest from reference TRBV7-2 and TRBJ1-2): GAGVSQSPSNKVTEKGKDVELRCDPISGHTALYWYRQSLGQGLEFLIYFQGNSAPDKSGLPSDRFSAERTGGSVSTLTIQRTQQEDSAVYLCASSFGQGRNYGYTFGSGTRLTVV.

V gene TRBV29-1 combines with J gene TRBJ2-3; TRBD2 is a possible D gene (6 bases). The CDR3 spans 14 residues. The V gene's germline CDR1 is SQVTM and CDR2 ANQGSEA. V was trimmed by 7 bases and J by 2 bases, leaving 16 bases between them. CDR3 in DNA: TGCAGCGCCGCGGGACTCAAAAACACAGATACGCAGTATTTT. Translating gives CSAAGLKNTDTQYF.

The chain is built from TRBV12-3 or TRBV12-4 and TRBJ2-1; 11 bases align to TRBD2. CDR3 length: 15 residues. Germline trimming cut 5 bases from V and 2 bases from J; bases unmatched to any gene: 2. The CDR3 reads CASSTSGGPYNEQFF. The CDR3 DNA follows: TGTGCCAGCAGTACTAGCGGGGGACCCTACAATGAGCAGTTCTTC.

V is TRBV12-3 or TRBV12-4 and J is TRBJ2-7; D remains ambiguous. V shed 5 bases and J shed 7 bases, with 18 bases lying between them. The CDR3 spans 14 residues. The CDR3 here is CASSPSGLEMEQYF. CDR3 DNA sequence: TGTGCCAGCAGTCCTTCGGGCCTGGAAATGGAGCAGTACTTC.

This clonotype has only a few counts. The chain recombines TRBV4-1 with TRBJ1-5; D is unresolved. Germline CDR1 and CDR2: MGHRA and YSYEKL. The V end lost 0 bases, the J end lost 2 bases, and 11 bases lay between the germline ends. This CDR3 contains 16 residues. The CDR3 loop is CASSQDWVNGNQPQHF. For the CDR3, the DNA is TGCGCCAGCAGCCAAGATTGGGTGAATGGCAATCAGCCCCAGCATTTT.

CDR3 in amino acids: CASRRPEPPYEQYF. In DNA form, the CDR3 reads TGTGCCAGCAGAAGACCCGAACCCCCTTACGAGCAGTACTTC. V gene TRBV12-3 or TRBV12-4 combines with J gene TRBJ2-7; D is ambiguous. The CDR3 extends over 14 amino acids. The V gene lost 6 bases and the J gene lost 4 bases, with 16 bases spanning the gap.

This clonotype was found a few times. The genes are TRBV19 and TRBJ2-7; 7 nucleotides match TRBD1. Trimming took 1 base from V and 11 from J; bases not matched to a gene: 8. This CDR3 comprises 13 residues. Germline CDR1 is LNHDA and CDR2 is SQIVND (reference sequence). The CDR3 reads CASSIVTGRMKYF. The DNA for the CDR3 is TGTGCCAGTAGTATAGTGACAGGGCGAATGAAGTACTTC.

The table lists this clonotype with a few counts. The gene calls are TRBV20-1 and TRBJ1-1; D ambiguous. Germline CDR1 is DFQATT and CDR2 is SNEGSKA (reference sequence). Deletions cut 8 bases from V and 7 bases from J, with 17 bases between. The CDR3 extends over 12 amino acids. Here the CDR3 reads CSPSPAPIEAFF. In DNA form, the CDR3 reads TGCAGTCCGTCCCCCGCCCCTATTGAAGCTTTCTTT.